The source of this TCR beta chain is a study of read filtering for tumor transcriptome and immune sequencing (dated by TCRdb to the early 2020s). For the wider study: The cohort had about 17 male and approximately 15 female patients with a mean age of roughly 66 years, ranging from about 40 to 85. Under revised international staging, 8 patients fell into R-ISS I, more than 15 into R-ISS II and more than five into R-ISS III. Whole-transcriptome libraries were prepared with the TruSeq RNA Access Library Prep Kit after DNase treatment. TCR-region mapped reads per sample ranged from about 4 to 10.27 million with IR-seq versus only roughly 85 to 1,300 with RNA-seq. Using the same bone marrow samples, the study ran both targeted immune repertoire sequencing and bulk whole-transcriptome sequencing and then compared the TCR repertoires from each method. As a main aim, a read-filtering strategy for immune repertoire data was addressed, with the specific question being whether clonotypes supported by a single read should be removed.

The investigation overall reported the following: The correlation between IR-seq and RNA-seq shared clonotype proportions rose when single-read clonotypes were removed. IR-seq captured clonotypes at much higher depth and more reliably than RNA-seq, and smaller IR-seq throughput sufficed to identify most shared clonotypes. Rather than purified T cells, the sorted CD138-negative fraction was a mixed bone marrow immune population. In IR-seq, single-read clonotypes were approximately 80% of clonotypes but about 3.5% of total reads; in RNA-seq they were roughly 72% of clonotypes and about 40% of reads.

Bone marrow was sampled from every patient at the time of active disease. Ficoll-Hypaque density gradient centrifugation was used to isolate the bone marrow mononuclear cells. Myeloma plasma cells were removed and CD138-negative cells were collected by negative selection after labeling with CD138 magnetic microbeads on a MACS separator. Purity of the isolated cells was checked by flow cytometry on an Attune NxT using CD138 antibodies. Total RNA was extracted using TRIzol reagent and was quantified on a NanoDrop spectrophotometer. For each patient, paired RNA-seq and IR-seq were run on the CD138-negative bone marrow sample from that patient. TCR libraries were constructed from 300 to 400 ng RNA using the Immunoverse kit, and molecular barcoded adaptors covering alpha/delta and beta/gamma chains were employed. TCR library preparation used the same RNA that went into transcriptome sequencing. Sequencing of TCR libraries was carried out on an Illumina HiSeq 4000 with 2 x 150 cycles. In the original analysis: Using MiXCR, which included quality filtering and error correction, TCR reads were aligned to human V, D, J and C references and then assembled into CDR3 clonotypes. The tcR package in R was used for analysis of clonotype counts and gene usage diversity. For inspection of raw mapping reads, RNA-seq reads were mapped by STAR aligner version 2.5.3a onto GRCh37 of the human genome. To test the effect of sequencing depth on detected clonotypes, IR-seq fastq files were randomly downsampled using Seqtk 1.3. Clones were called with MiXCR by TCRdb after fastp trimmed the public reads at Q25, and only in-frame beta chains were retained. Rows matching on CDR3 protein sequence are summarized as one entry with the most common DNA and genes. The V and J calls and clone size come from TCRdb's table, not from the authors' own analysis. The sample includes approximately 61,000 distinct CDR3 sequences, with roughly 19% observed a single time. The leading ten clones occupy 11% to 15% of the sample.

This clonotype has a count of ten or more. The target of this receptor is not known. Per-nucleotide qualities are absent, and no much larger clonotype sits a single base away. For CDR1 and CDR2, the germline V gene lists MGHRA and YSYEKL. Deletion took 0 bases off V and 3 bases off J, with a span of 12 bases between the germline ends. CDR3 length: 15 amino acids, cysteine to phenylalanine. CDR3 DNA is the only sequence kept; it has 45 bases, read in frame from the first base. Sequenced input: a population of CD138-negative cells sorted from bone marrow. The cell subset or site label, read with the paper, signifies: bone marrow mononuclear cells depleted of CD138+ plasma/myeloma cells by negative magnetic selection. This clonotype was sampled from a donor at least 40 years old with multiple myeloma. The rearrangement joined TRBV4-1 to TRBJ2-7, with the D segment identity uncertain. The encoded CDR3 is CASSQDTLSRYEQYF. At the DNA level, the sequence is TGCGCCAGCAGCCAAGATACACTCAGTCGCTACGAGCAGTACTTC.